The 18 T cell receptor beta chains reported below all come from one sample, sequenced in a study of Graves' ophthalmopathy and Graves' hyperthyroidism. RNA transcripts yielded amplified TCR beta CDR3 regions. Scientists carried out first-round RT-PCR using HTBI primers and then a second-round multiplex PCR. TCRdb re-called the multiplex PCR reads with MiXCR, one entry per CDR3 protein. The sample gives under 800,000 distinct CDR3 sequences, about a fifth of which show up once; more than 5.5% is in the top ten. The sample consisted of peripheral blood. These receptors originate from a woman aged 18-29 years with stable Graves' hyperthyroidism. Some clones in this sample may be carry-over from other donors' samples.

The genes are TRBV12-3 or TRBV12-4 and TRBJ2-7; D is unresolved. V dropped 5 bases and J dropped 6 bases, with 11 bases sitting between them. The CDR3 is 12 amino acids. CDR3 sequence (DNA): TGTGCCAGCAGTCCTCAAACTGGCGAGCAGTACTTC. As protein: CASSPQTGEQYF.

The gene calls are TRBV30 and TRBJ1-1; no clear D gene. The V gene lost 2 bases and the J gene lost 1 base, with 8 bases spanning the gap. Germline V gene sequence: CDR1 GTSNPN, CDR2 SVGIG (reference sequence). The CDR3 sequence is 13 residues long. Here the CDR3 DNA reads TGTGCCTGGAGTACACGGTCGAACACTGAAGCTTTCTTT. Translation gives CAWSTRSNTEAFF.

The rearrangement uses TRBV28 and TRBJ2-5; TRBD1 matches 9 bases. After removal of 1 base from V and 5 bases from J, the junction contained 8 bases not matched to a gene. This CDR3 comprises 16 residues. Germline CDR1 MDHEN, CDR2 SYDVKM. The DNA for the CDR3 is TGTGCCAGCAGTTTATTACCGGGACAGGGAAGCGAGACCCAGTACTTC. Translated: CASSLLPGQGSETQYF.

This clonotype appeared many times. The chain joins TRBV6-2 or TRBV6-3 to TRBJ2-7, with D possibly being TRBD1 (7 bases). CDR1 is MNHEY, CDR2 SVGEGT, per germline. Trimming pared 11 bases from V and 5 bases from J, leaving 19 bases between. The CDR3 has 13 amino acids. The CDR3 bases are TGTGCCGGAGGCAGGGGGGCTGGAGACGAGCAGTACTTC. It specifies CAGGRGAGDEQYF.

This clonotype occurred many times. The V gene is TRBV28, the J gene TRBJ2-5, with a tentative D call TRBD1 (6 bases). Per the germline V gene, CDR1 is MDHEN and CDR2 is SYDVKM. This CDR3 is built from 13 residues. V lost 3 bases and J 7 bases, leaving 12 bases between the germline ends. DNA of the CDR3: TGTGCCAGCAGTTTTACAGGGTATGGGACCCAGTACTTC. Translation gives CASSFTGYGTQYF.

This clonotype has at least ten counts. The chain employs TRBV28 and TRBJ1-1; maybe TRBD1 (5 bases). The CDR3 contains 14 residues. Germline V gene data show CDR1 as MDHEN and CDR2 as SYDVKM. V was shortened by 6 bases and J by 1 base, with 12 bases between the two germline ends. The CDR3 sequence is CASRPVTGNTEAFF. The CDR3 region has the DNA TGTGCCAGCAGGCCCGTAACAGGGAACACTGAAGCTTTCTTT. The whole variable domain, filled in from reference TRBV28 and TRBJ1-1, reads DVKVTQSSRYLVKRTGEKVFLECVQDMDHENMFWYRQDPGLGLRLIYFSYDVKMKEKGDIPEGYSVSREKKERFSLILESASTNQTSMYLCASRPVTGNTEAFFGQGTRLTVV.

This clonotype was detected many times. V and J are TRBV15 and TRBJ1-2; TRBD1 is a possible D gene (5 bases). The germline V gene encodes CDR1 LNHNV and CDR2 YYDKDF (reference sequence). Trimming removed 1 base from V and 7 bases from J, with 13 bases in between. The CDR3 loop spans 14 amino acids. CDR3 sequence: CATSRVKVGGGYTF. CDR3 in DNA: TGTGCCACCAGCAGAGTAAAGGTTGGGGGTGGCTACACCTTC.

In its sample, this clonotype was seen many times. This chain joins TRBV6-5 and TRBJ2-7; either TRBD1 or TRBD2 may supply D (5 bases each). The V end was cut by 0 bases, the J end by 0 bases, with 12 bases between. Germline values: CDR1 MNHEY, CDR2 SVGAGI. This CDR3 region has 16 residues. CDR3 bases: TGTGCCAGCAGTTACTCCCGAGGGGCGATCTCCTACGAGCAGTACTTC. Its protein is CASSYSRGAISYEQYF.

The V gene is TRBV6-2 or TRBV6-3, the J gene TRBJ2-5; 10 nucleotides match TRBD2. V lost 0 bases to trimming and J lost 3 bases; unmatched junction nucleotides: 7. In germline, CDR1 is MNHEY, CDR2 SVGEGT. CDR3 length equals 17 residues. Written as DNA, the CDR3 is TGTGCCAGCAGTTACTCGATAGGACTAGCGGCGAAAGAGACCCAGTACTTC. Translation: CASSYSIGLAAKETQYF.

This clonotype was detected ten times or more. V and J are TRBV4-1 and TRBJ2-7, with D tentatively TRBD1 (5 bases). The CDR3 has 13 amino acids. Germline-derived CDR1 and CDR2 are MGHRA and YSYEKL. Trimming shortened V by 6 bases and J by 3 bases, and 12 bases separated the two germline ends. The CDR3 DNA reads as TGCGCCAGCAGTCAGGGAAACAACTACGAGCAGTACTTC. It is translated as CASSQGNNYEQYF.

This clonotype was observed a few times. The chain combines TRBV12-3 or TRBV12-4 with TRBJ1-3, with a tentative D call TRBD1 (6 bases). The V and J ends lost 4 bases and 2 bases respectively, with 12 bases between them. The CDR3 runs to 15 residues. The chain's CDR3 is CASSSGEAAGNTIYF. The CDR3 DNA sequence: TGTGCCAGCAGTTCAGGGGAGGCTGCTGGAAACACCATATATTTT.

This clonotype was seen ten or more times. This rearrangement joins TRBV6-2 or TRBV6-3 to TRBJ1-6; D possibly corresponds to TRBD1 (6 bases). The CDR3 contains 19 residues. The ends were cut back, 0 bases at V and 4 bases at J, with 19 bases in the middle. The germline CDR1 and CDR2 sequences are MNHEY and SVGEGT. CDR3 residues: CASSYSPNRELSYNSPLHF. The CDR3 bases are TGTGCCAGCAGTTACTCGCCGAACAGGGAGTTGTCGTATAATTCACCCCTCCACTTT.

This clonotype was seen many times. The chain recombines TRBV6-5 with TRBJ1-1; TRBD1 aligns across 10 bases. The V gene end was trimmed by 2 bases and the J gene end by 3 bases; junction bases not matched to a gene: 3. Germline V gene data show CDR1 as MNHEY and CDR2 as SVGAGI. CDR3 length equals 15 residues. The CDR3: CASSYTDRGHTEAFF. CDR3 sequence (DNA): TGTGCCAGCAGTTACACCGACAGGGGGCACACTGAAGCTTTCTTT.

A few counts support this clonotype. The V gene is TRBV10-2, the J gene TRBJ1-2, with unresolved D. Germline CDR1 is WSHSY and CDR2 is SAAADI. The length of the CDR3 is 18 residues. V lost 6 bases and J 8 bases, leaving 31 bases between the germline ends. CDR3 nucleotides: TGCGCCAGCAGCGGGAAGAAGGGCAACCAGAGTCCACTGGGAGGCTACACCTTC. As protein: CASSGKKGNQSPLGGYTF.

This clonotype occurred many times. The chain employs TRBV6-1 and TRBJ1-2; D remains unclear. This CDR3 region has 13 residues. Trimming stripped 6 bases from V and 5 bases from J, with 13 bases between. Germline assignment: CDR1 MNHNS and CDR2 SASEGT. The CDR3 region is CASSDGRYYGYTF. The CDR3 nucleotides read TGTGCCAGCAGCGACGGGCGTTATTATGGCTACACCTTC.

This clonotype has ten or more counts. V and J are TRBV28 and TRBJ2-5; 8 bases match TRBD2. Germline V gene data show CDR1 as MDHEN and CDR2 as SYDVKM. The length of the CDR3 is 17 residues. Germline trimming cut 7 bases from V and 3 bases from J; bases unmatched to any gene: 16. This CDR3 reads CASNWGRTSPLKETQYF. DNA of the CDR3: TGTGCCAGCAATTGGGGGAGGACTAGCCCCCTCAAAGAGACCCAGTACTTC.

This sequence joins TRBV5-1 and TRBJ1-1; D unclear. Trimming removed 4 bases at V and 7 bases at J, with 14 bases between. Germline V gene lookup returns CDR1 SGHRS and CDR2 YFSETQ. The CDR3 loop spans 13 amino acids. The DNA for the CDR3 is TGCGCCAGCAGCCCAAAAGGAACGGTTGAAGCTTTCTTT. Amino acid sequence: CASSPKGTVEAFF.

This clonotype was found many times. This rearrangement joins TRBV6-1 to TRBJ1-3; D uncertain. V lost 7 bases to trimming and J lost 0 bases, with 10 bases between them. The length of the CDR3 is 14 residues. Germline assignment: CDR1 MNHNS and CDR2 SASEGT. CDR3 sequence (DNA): TGTGCCAGCACGGAGATCTACTCTGGAAACACCATATATTTT. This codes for CASTEIYSGNTIYF.